The 7 T cell receptor beta chains below were found in one sample sequenced in a study of neurological immune-mediated disorders. Time point: longitudinal time-point 2. TCRdb used MiXCR to reprocess the 5' RACE reads, holding one entry per CDR3 protein. Of under 50,000 distinct CDR3 sequences in the sample, roughly 14% were seen once. Sample: PBMCs. The source of these receptors is a male donor with HTLV-1-associated myelopathy (HAM/TSP).

This clonotype came up many times. The chain links TRBV25-1 to TRBJ1-2; possibly TRBD1 for D (5 bases). This CDR3 is 13 amino acids long. Germline-derived CDR1 and CDR2 are MGHDK and SYGVNS. Trimming took off 3 bases at V and 4 bases at J, with 9 bases between the two ends. This chain's CDR3 is CASSDLRAYGYTF. The CDR3 DNA reads TGTGCCAGCAGTGATCTCAGGGCCTATGGCTACACCTTC.

This clonotype was found many times. CDR3 amino acids: CASSWDRASGNTIYF. Here the CDR3 DNA reads TGTGCCAGCAGCTGGGACAGGGCCTCTGGAAACACCATATATTTT. The V call is TRBV12-3 or TRBV12-4, the J call TRBJ1-3, with 9 bases aligning to TRBD1. The V and J ends lost 6 bases and 0 bases, in that order; junction bases with no gene match: 3. The CDR3 loop spans 15 amino acids.

This clonotype was seen repeatedly, ten times or more. The genes are TRBV20-1 and TRBJ1-3; D is undetermined. The CDR3 covers 12 residues. V was trimmed by 2 bases and J by 0 bases, leaving 2 bases between them. Germline CDR1 and CDR2: DFQATT and SNEGSKA (reference sequence). The chain's CDR3 is CSARFSGNTIYF. The CDR3 DNA is TGCAGTGCTAGATTCTCTGGAAACACCATATATTTT.

This clonotype has ten or more counts. The chain combines TRBV6-5 with TRBJ1-6; D is ambiguous. The CDR3 is 12 amino acids. V was cut by 0 bases and J by 9 bases, with 3 bases left in between. The V gene's germline CDR1 is MNHEY and CDR2 SVGAGI. DNA for the CDR3: TGTGCCAGCAGTTACTCTTTTTCACCCCTCCACTTT. Protein product: CASSYSFSPLHF.

This clonotype has at least ten counts. This chain connects TRBV24-1 to TRBJ2-3, with 11 nucleotides matching TRBD2. V dropped 0 bases and J dropped 5; count of bases not matched to a gene: 3. The CDR3 has 16 residues. From germline, CDR1 is KGHDR and CDR2 SFDVKD. CDR3 loop: CATSDLPSGGIDTQYF. CDR3 DNA sequence: TGTGCCACCAGTGATTTGCCTAGCGGGGGGATAGATACGCAGTATTTT.

This clonotype was seen at least ten times. V gene TRBV5-5 combines with J gene TRBJ1-5, with D uncertain. CDR3 length: 16 residues. In germline, CDR1 is SGHKS, CDR2 YYEKEE (reference sequence). Trimming removed 7 bases from V and 9 bases from J, with 26 bases in between. CDR3: CASDLHPAQINGPQHF. Here the CDR3 DNA reads TGTGCCAGCGATTTGCACCCGGCTCAGATTAATGGGCCCCAGCATTTT. Full variable domain (outside the CDR3, taken from reference TRBV5-5 and TRBJ1-5): DAGVTQSPTHLIKTRGQQVTLRCSPISGHKSVSWYQQVLGQGPQFIFQYYEKEERGRGNFPDRFSARQFPNYSSELNVNALLLGDSALYLCASDLHPAQINGPQHFGDGTRLSIL.

The genes are TRBV7-2 and TRBJ1-4, with D maybe TRBD1 (5 bases). V lost 3 bases, J lost 5 bases, and 13 bases lay in between. Germline V gene sequence: CDR1 SGHTA, CDR2 FQGNSA. The CDR3 has 15 residues. The chain's CDR3 is CASSFYSGGNEKLFF. CDR3 in DNA: TGTGCCAGCAGCTTTTATTCGGGGGGGAATGAAAAACTGTTTTTT.